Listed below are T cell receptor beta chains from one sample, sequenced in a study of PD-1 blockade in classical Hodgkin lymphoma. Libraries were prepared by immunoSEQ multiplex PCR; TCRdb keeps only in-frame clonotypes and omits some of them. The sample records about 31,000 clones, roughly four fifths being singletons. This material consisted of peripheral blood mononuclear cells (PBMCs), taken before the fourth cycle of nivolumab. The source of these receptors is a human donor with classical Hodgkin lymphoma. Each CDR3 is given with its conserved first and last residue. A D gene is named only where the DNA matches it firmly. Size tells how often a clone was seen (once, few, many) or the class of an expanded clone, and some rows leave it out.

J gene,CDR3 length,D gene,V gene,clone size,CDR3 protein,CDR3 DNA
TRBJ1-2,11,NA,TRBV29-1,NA,CSVERHYGYTF,TGCAGCGTTGAAAGACACTATGGCTACACCTTC
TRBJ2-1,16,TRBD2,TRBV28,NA,CASRGSGASSYNEQFF,TGTGCCAGCAGGGGTAGCGGGGCGAGCTCCTACAATGAGCAGTTCTTC
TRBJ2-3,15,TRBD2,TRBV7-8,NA,CASSYSGKRGDTQYF,TGTGCCAGCAGCTACAGCGGGAAGAGGGGAGATACGCAGTATTTT
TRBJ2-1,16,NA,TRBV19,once,CASGLARSSSYNEQFF,TGTGCCAGTGGCCTAGCGAGGTCCAGCTCCTACAATGAGCAGTTCTTC
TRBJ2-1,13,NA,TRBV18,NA,CASSPSGGVEQFF,TGTGCCAGCTCACCTTCTGGGGGCGTTGAGCAGTTCTTC
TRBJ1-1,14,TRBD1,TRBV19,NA,CASGPGGAYTEAFF,TGTGCCAGTGGGCCAGGGGGCGCCTACACTGAAGCTTTCTTT
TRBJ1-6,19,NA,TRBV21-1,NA,CASPLGGKSRSSYNSPLHF,TGTGCCAGCCCCCTGGGGGGAAAATCTAGGAGCTCCTATAATTCACCCCTCCACTTT
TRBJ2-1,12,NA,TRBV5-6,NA,CASSRGGNEQFF,TGTGCCAGCAGCAGGGGGGGCAATGAGCAGTTCTTC
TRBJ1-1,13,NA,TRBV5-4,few,CASSFVAGTEAFF,TGTGCCAGCAGCTTTGTGGCGGGCACTGAAGCTTTCTTT
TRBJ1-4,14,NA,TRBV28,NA,CASRSGTVNEKLFF,TGTGCCAGCAGATCCGGGACGGTTAATGAAAAACTGTTTTTT
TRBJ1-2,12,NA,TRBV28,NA,CASSLSDYGYTF,TGTGCCAGCAGCCTTTCAGACTATGGCTACACCTTC
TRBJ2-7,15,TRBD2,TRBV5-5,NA,CASTLGGGLGYEQYF,TGTGCCAGCACCCTGGGCGGGGGATTGGGCTACGAGCAGTACTTC
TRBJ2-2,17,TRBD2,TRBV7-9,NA,CASSSQTLAGVLGELFF,TGTGCCAGCAGCTCACAGACGCTAGCGGGGGTACTCGGGGAGCTGTTTTTT
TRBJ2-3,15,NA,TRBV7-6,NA,CASSSTGKNTDTQYF,TGTGCCAGCAGCAGCACGGGGAAAAACACAGATACGCAGTATTTT
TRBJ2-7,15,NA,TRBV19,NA,CASTPSSGTIYEQYF,TGTGCCAGTACCCCATCGAGTGGCACTATCTACGAGCAGTACTTC
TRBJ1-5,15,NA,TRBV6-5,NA,CASHPGGNRNQPQHF,TGTGCCAGCCACCCGGGGGGAAATAGGAATCAGCCCCAGCATTTT
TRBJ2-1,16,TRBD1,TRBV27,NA,CASSSRTGGFTNEQFF,TGTGCCAGCAGTTCCCGGACAGGGGGATTTACAAATGAGCAGTTCTTC
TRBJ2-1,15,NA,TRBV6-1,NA,CASSGQILYVQEQFF,TGTGCCAGCAGTGGACAGATTTTGTATGTACAAGAGCAGTTCTTC
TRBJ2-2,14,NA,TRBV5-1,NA,CASSSILGTGELFF,TGCGCCAGCAGCTCGATACTCGGGACCGGGGAGCTGTTTTTT
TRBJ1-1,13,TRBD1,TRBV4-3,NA,CASSQYQGVEAFF,TGCGCCAGCAGCCAATATCAGGGGGTTGAAGCTTTCTTT
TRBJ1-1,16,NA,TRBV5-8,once,CASSPGAGAPNTEAFF,TGTGCCAGCAGCCCGGGGGCGGGGGCCCCTAACACTGAAGCTTTCTTT
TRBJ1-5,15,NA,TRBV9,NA,CASSVDGRLNQPQHF,TGTGCCAGCAGCGTAGACGGGAGACTCAATCAGCCCCAGCATTTT
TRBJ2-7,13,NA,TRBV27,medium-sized,CASSYRQADEQYF,TGTGCCAGCAGCTACAGACAGGCCGACGAGCAGTACTTC
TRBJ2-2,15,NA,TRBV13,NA,CASSQGNRNTGELFF,TGTGCCAGCAGCCAAGGAAACAGGAACACCGGGGAGCTGTTTTTT
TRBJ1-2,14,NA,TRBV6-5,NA,CASSRPPPNYGYTF,TGTGCCAGCAGTCGGCCCCCCCCTAACTATGGCTACACCTTC
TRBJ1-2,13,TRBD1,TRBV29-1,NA,CSVSTGGDDGYTF,TGCAGCGTCTCAACAGGGGGAGATGATGGCTACACCTTC
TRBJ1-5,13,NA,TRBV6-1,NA,CASSDYGWLPQHF,TGTGCCAGCAGTGATTACGGGTGGCTGCCCCAGCATTTT
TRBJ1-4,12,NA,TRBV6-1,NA,CASNSALEKLFF,TGTGCCAGCAATAGCGCTTTAGAAAAACTGTTTTTT
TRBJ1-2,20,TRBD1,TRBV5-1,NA,CASSLASTGGTVYGRYGYTF,TGCGCCAGCAGCTTGGCCTCTACAGGGGGCACCGTATACGGAAGATATGGCTACACCTTC
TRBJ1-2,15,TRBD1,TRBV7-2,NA,CASSLGQGQYYGYTF,TGTGCCAGCAGCTTAGGGCAGGGACAGTATTATGGCTACACCTTC
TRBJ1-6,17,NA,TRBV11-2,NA,CASSLPQRQERNSPLHF,TGTGCCAGCAGCTTACCCCAGAGACAGGAGCGCAATTCACCCCTCCACTTT
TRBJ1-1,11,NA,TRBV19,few,CASTPGTEAFF,TGTGCCAGTACCCCAGGGACTGAAGCTTTCTTT
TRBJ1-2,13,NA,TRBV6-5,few,CASSYEAGDGYTF,TGTGCCAGCAGTTACGAGGCAGGGGATGGCTACACCTTC
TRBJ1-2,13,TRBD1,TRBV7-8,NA,CASSFGTGGGYTF,TGTGCCAGCAGCTTCGGGACAGGGGGCGGCTACACCTTC
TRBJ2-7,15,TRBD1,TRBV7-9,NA,CASSGTGTGYYEQYF,TGTGCCAGCAGCGGGACCGGGACAGGGTACTACGAGCAGTACTTC
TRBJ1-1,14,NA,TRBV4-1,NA,CASRPGQRNTEAFF,TGCGCCAGCAGACCGGGACAAAGGAACACTGAAGCTTTCTTT
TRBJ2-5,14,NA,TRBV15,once,CATSRGGSQETQYF,TGTGCCACCAGCAGAGGGGGAAGCCAAGAGACCCAGTACTTC
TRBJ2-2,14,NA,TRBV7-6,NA,CASSLVGETGELFF,TGTGCCAGCAGCTTAGTGGGTGAAACCGGGGAGCTGTTTTTT
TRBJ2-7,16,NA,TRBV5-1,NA,CASSLEGRASSYEQYF,TGCGCCAGCAGCTTGGAGGGCAGGGCCAGCTCCTACGAGCAGTACTTC
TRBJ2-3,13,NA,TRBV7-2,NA,CASSPLRWDTQYF,TGTGCCAGCAGCCCCCTCCGGTGGGATACGCAGTATTTT
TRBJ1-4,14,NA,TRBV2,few,CASMGVGGGEKLFF,TGTGCCAGCATGGGGGTGGGAGGGGGTGAAAAACTGTTTTTT
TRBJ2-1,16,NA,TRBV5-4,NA,CASSLDAGSSYNEQFF,TGTGCCAGCAGCTTGGACGCAGGGAGCTCCTACAATGAGCAGTTCTTC
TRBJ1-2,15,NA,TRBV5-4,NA,CASSPPTGGNYGYTF,TGTGCCAGCAGCCCACCGACAGGAGGCAACTATGGCTACACCTTC
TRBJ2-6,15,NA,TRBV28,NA,CASSFGTRGANVLTF,TGTGCCAGCAGTTTCGGGACGAGGGGGGCCAACGTCCTGACTTTC
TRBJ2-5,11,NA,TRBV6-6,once,CASSYLETQYF,TGTGCCAGCAGTTACTTAGAGACCCAGTACTTC
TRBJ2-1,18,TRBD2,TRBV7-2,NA,CASRPTPGTSGTYNEQFF,TGTGCCAGCAGACCGACCCCCGGGACTAGCGGTACCTACAATGAGCAGTTCTTC
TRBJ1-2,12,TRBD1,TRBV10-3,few,CASADRAGGYTF,TGTGCCAGCGCGGACAGGGCGGGGGGCTACACCTTC
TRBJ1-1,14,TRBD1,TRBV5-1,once,CASSYGQANTEAFF,TGCGCCAGCAGCTACGGACAGGCGAACACTGAAGCTTTCTTT
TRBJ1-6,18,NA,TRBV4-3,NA,CASSQDGPYGIRDSPLHF,TGCGCCAGCAGCCAAGACGGGCCTTACGGGATTAGGGATTCACCCCTCCACTTT
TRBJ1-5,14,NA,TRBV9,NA,CASSVDGGNQPQHF,TGTGCCAGCAGCGTAGATGGCGGCAATCAGCCCCAGCATTTT
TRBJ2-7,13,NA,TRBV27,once,CASSLGWSYEQYF,TGTGCCAGCAGTTTGGGTTGGTCCTACGAGCAGTACTTC
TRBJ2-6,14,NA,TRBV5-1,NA,CASSLSPGANVLTF,TGCGCCAGCAGCCTCTCACCGGGGGCCAACGTCCTGACTTTC
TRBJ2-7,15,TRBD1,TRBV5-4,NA,CASSFPGQGAFEQYF,TGTGCCAGCAGCTTTCCGGGACAGGGGGCGTTCGAGCAGTACTTC
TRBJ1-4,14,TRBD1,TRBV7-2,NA,CASGVRGGGEKLFF,TGTGCCAGCGGCGTCAGGGGGGGAGGAGAAAAACTGTTTTTT
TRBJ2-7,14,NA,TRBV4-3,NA,CASSQAEGFHEQYF,TGCGCCAGCAGCCAAGCCGAGGGGTTCCACGAGCAGTACTTC
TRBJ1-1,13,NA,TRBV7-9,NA,CASSLLVATEAFF,TGTGCCAGCAGTCTATTGGTGGCCACTGAAGCTTTCTTT
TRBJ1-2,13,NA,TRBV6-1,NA,CASSPTGFYGYTF,TGTGCCAGCAGTCCTACAGGGTTCTATGGCTACACCTTC
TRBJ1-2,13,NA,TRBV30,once,CAWSPGTNYGYTF,TGTGCCTGGAGTCCAGGAACTAACTATGGCTACACCTTC